The 27 T cell receptor beta chains given below trace back to one sample, sequenced in a study of T cell responses to AZD1222 COVID-19 vaccine. The repertoire was sequenced with immunoSEQ multiplex PCR; TCRdb's copy has only in-frame clones and lacks some. Of 100,000 or so clones listed, roughly nine tenths are singletons. The sequences come from peripheral blood, collected on day 0 of AZD1222 vaccination. These TCRs come from an adult in good health.

The chain combines TRBV14 with TRBJ2-5; tentative D call: TRBD2 (6 bases). CDR1 is SGHDN and CDR2 is FVKESK in the germline V gene. Trimming removed 4 bases at V and 4 bases at J, with 13 bases between. The CDR3 consists of 14 residues. The CDR3 is CASSRSWRVETQYF. The CDR3 DNA follows: TGTGCCAGCAGCCGGTCCTGGAGGGTAGAGACCCAGTACTTC.

The genes are TRBV19 and TRBJ1-2, with 9 bases aligning to TRBD1. After removal of 11 bases from V and 4 bases from J, the junction contained 11 bases not matched to a gene. Germline V lookup: CDR1 LNHDA, CDR2 SQIVND (reference sequence). The CDR3 has 14 amino acids. CDR3 sequence: CASQGTGIGYGYTF. The CDR3 DNA follows: TGTGCCTCACAGGGGACAGGGATTGGCTATGGCTACACCTTC.

This sequence joins TRBV6-5 and TRBJ1-5, with no clear D. Trimming stripped 0 bases from V and 5 bases from J, with 8 bases between. The CDR3 length is 14 residues. Germline lookup yields CDR1 MNHEY and CDR2 SVGAGI. Written as DNA, the CDR3 is TGTGCCAGCAGTTACTCGAGAGGTGATCAGCCCCAGCATTTT. Its translation is CASSYSRGDQPQHF.

This chain connects TRBV5-1 to TRBJ2-1, with D tentatively TRBD1 (6 bases). V dropped 3 bases and J dropped 9 bases, with 19 bases sitting between them. CDR3 length: 15 amino acids. The germline V gene has CDR1 SGHRS and CDR2 YFSETQ. The CDR3 DNA reads TGCGCCAGCAGCTCAGCGGCAGGGGAATACTTTGAGCAGTTCTTC. Translated: CASSSAAGEYFEQFF.

The chain joins TRBV4-1 to TRBJ1-5; D is possibly TRBD1 (5 bases). V gave up 0 bases and J gave up 9 bases, with 9 bases separating them. CDR3 length equals 13 residues. Germline V gene lookup returns CDR1 MGHRA and CDR2 YSYEKL. The CDR3 nucleotides are TGCGCCAGCAGCCAAGAATTGGGGCGGCCCCAGCATTTT. It is translated as CASSQELGRPQHF.

The chain links TRBV5-4 to TRBJ1-6, with D tentatively TRBD1 (5 bases). This CDR3 contains 17 residues. V shed 1 base and J shed 7 bases, with 18 bases lying between them. Germline-derived CDR1 and CDR2 are SGHNT and YYREEE (reference sequence). The CDR3 spells CASSLSSGRWDNSPLHF. The CDR3 DNA sequence: TGTGCCAGCAGCTTGTCGTCGGGCAGGTGGGACAATTCACCCCTCCACTTT.

The gene calls are TRBV2 and TRBJ1-3; unclear D gene. Deletions cut 9 bases from V and 0 bases from J, with 18 bases between. The CDR3 consists of 16 residues. The germline V gene encodes CDR1 SNHLY and CDR2 FYNNEI. The CDR3 spells CARTMGFQSSGNTIYF. The CDR3 nucleotides read TGTGCCAGGACCATGGGGTTTCAGTCCTCTGGAAACACCATATATTTT.

J is TRBJ2-1 and V is TRBV2; maybe TRBD2 (5 bases). Germline V gives CDR1 SNHLY, CDR2 FYNNEI. The CDR3 is made up of 20 amino acids. V gave up 3 bases and J gave up 0 bases, with 24 bases separating them. CDR3 coding DNA: TGTGCCAGCAGTGATTTCGGCGGGCCTACCCAGGCCTTCTCCTACAATGAGCAGTTCTTC. Translation gives CASSDFGGPTQAFSYNEQFF.

V usage is TRBV7-9 and J usage is TRBJ1-2; the D is unclear. From germline, CDR1 is SEHNR and CDR2 FQNEAQ (reference sequence). The length of the CDR3 is 12 residues. V was pared by 1 base and J by 6 bases, with 6 bases between. CDR3: CASSLVQDGYTF. DNA for the CDR3: TGTGCCAGCAGCTTAGTTCAGGATGGCTACACCTTC.

The gene calls are TRBV14 and TRBJ2-7; D may match TRBD1 or TRBD2 (5 bases each). Germline V gene lookup returns CDR1 SGHDN and CDR2 FVKESK. The CDR3 spans 14 residues. Deletions cut 6 bases from V and 2 bases from J, with 14 bases between. The chain's CDR3 is CASRGTGPTYEQYF. The DNA of the CDR3 is TGTGCCAGCAGGGGAACGGGGCCAACCTACGAGCAGTACTTC.

The V and J genes are TRBV5-6 and TRBJ1-4; D unclear. CDR3 size: 15 residues. The germline CDR1 and CDR2 sequences are SGHDT and YYEEEE. V shed 5 bases and J shed 6 bases, with 17 bases lying between them. The DNA of the CDR3 is TGTGCCAGCAGTTCCCGGTGGACGGAGGATGAAAAACTGTTTTTT. Residues: CASSSRWTEDEKLFF.

This chain uses TRBV5-1 with TRBJ2-1; no clear D gene. This CDR3 region has 12 residues. Trimming left V 5 bases short and J 5 bases short, with 8 bases between. CDR1 and CDR2 (germline): SGHRS, YFSETQ. In DNA, the CDR3 is TGCGCCAGCAGGGGCCTAGACAATGAGCAGTTCTTC. As protein: CASRGLDNEQFF. Full variable domain (outside the CDR3, taken from reference TRBV5-1 and TRBJ2-1): KAGVTQTPRYLIKTRGQQVTLSCSPISGHRSVSWYQQTPGQGLQFLFEYFSETQRNKGNFPGRFSGRQFSNSRSEMNVSTLELGDSALYLCASRGLDNEQFFGPGTRLTVL.

This clone occurred once. The CDR3 bases are TGTGCCAGCAGCTTGAGGGGGGCGAACCAAAACACCATATATTTT. This encodes CASSLRGANQNTIYF. The V and J genes are TRBV5-4 and TRBJ1-3, with D perhaps TRBD1 (6 bases). Trimming removed 1 base from V and 6 bases from J, with 14 bases in between. This CDR3 has 15 amino acids. Germline V gives CDR1 SGHNT, CDR2 YYREEE (reference sequence).

This chain connects TRBV6-5 to TRBJ2-2; D possibly corresponds to TRBD1 (6 bases). Trimming stripped 6 bases from V and 5 bases from J, with 16 bases between. CDR3 length: 15 residues. Germline CDR1 is MNHEY and CDR2 is SVGAGI. The DNA of the CDR3 is TGTGCCAGCAGATCTCCCGGACAGACGACCGGGGAGCTGTTTTTT. It translates to CASRSPGQTTGELFF.

The rearrangement joins TRBV7-2 to TRBJ2-7; the D is unclear. CDR1 is SGHTA and CDR2 is FQGNSA in the germline V gene. The CDR3 spans 12 residues. Trimming removed 1 base at V and 4 bases at J, with 5 bases between. CDR3 DNA: TGTGCCAGCAGCTTAGTTGGGTACGAGCAGTACTTC. This encodes CASSLVGYEQYF.

In this sample, this clone turned up once. The chain uses TRBV5-6 and TRBJ2-5, with D possibly being TRBD1 or TRBD2 (6 bases each). Trimming shortened V by 1 base and J by 0 bases, and 13 bases separated the two germline ends. CDR1 is SGHDT and CDR2 is YYEEEE in the germline V gene. There are 16 residues in the CDR3. CDR3: CASSLLGGHYQETQYF. DNA for the CDR3: TGTGCCAGCAGCTTGTTGGGGGGCCACTACCAAGAGACCCAGTACTTC.

The genes are TRBV6-5 and TRBJ2-7; D is possibly TRBD1 or TRBD2 (6 bases each). The CDR3 covers 15 residues. Trimming shortened V by 0 bases and J by 6 bases, and 15 bases separated the two germline ends. The germline gives CDR1 MNHEY, CDR2 SVGAGI. The CDR3 coding sequence is TGTGCCAGCAGTTACTCGACTGGGGGGCACCGCGAGCAGTACTTC. This codes for CASSYSTGGHREQYF.

This chain connects TRBV3-1 (or the pseudogene TRBV3-2) to TRBJ1-1, with D tentatively TRBD1 (5 bases). Trimming cost V 4 bases and J 0 bases, with 9 bases left between them. Germline CDR1 and CDR2: LGHDT and YNNKEL (reference sequence). The CDR3 has 14 residues. CDR3 amino acids: CASSREGMNTEAFF. CDR3 nucleotides: TGTGCCAGCAGCCGGGAGGGGATGAACACTGAAGCTTTCTTT.

This chain links TRBV6-1 with TRBJ2-1; 12 nucleotides align to TRBD2. CDR1 and CDR2 from the germline V gene are MNHNS and SASEGT. After removal of 1 base from V and 9 bases from J, the junction contained 10 bases not matched to a gene. The CDR3 has 17 residues. The CDR3 loop reads CASSEGLAGVGFAEQFF. CDR3 sequence (DNA): TGTGCCAGCAGTGAAGGACTAGCGGGAGTGGGTTTCGCTGAGCAGTTCTTC.

The chain links TRBV28 to TRBJ2-3; 12 bases map to TRBD2. This CDR3 comprises 16 residues. Germline CDR1 is MDHEN and CDR2 is SYDVKM. V lost 7 bases to trimming and J lost 6 bases; unmatched junction nucleotides: 11. The CDR3 is CASKDELAGGSDTQYF. For the CDR3, the DNA is TGTGCCAGCAAGGACGAGCTAGCGGGAGGGAGTGATACGCAGTATTTT.

The chain uses TRBV15 and TRBJ2-7, with 9 bases matching TRBD2. V lost 0 bases and J lost 4; bases outside the gene matches: 4. The CDR3 is made up of 15 amino acids. From germline, CDR1 is LNHNV and CDR2 YYDKDF (reference sequence). CDR3 residues: CATSRDQAGGYEQYF. The CDR3 region has the DNA TGTGCCACCAGCAGAGATCAAGCGGGAGGATACGAGCAGTACTTC.

This clone was observed a single time. The chain carries TRBV28 and TRBJ2-5, with TRBD1 identical over 7 bases. V shed 10 bases and J 6 bases; nucleotides not matched to a gene: 17. The CDR3 has 15 residues. Germline loops: CDR1 MDHEN, CDR2 SYDVKM. CDR3 coding DNA: TGTGCCACCGGAAAGCGTGACAGGGTAACGCAGACCCAGTACTTC. Encoded protein: CATGKRDRVTQTQYF.

The gene calls are TRBV3-1 (or the pseudogene TRBV3-2) and TRBJ2-3; D remains ambiguous. The CDR3 has 15 amino acids. Germline CDR1 and CDR2: LGHDT and YNNKEL (reference sequence). V dropped 0 bases and J dropped 0 bases, with 7 bases sitting between them. The CDR3 loop is CASSQDGVSTDTQYF. Written as DNA, the CDR3 is TGTGCCAGCAGCCAAGATGGCGTTAGCACAGATACGCAGTATTTT.

V is TRBV5-1 and J is TRBJ1-1; D may be TRBD1 (5 bases). The germline V and J ends were trimmed by 4 bases and 1 base, with 14 bases remaining between them. Germline CDR1 SGHRS, CDR2 YFSETQ. The CDR3 consists of 15 residues. In nucleotides, the CDR3 is TGCGCCAGCAGCGGACCGGCAGGGACGAACACTGAAGCTTTCTTT. Its protein product is CASSGPAGTNTEAFF.

The chain is built from TRBV28 and TRBJ2-3; 7 nucleotides match TRBD1. Germline trimming cut 6 bases from V and 2 bases from J; bases unmatched to any gene: 14. The CDR3 contains 17 residues. Germline CDR1 MDHEN, CDR2 SYDVKM. CDR3 protein: CASSPTGMGVFTDTQYF. The CDR3 nucleotides read TGTGCCAGCAGCCCGACAGGGATGGGGGTGTTCACAGATACGCAGTATTTT.

This clone was counted between two and nine times. The J gene is TRBJ1-5, the V gene TRBV5-1; no reliable D call. Trimming removed 5 bases from V and 4 bases from J, with 10 bases in between. CDR1 is SGHRS and CDR2 is YFSETQ in the germline V gene. The CDR3 covers 13 residues. CDR3 DNA sequence: TGCGCCAGCAGAGAGGGCCAAAATCAGCCCCAGCATTTT. The encoded protein is CASREGQNQPQHF.

This chain joins TRBV5-1 and TRBJ2-1; TRBD2 aligns across 8 bases. The CDR3 covers 17 residues. The J segment lost 4 bases and the V segment lost 3 bases, leaving 12 bases of the junction unmatched. Looked up from germline, CDR1 is SGHRS and CDR2 is YFSETQ. The DNA for the CDR3 is TGCGCCAGCAGCTCATCGGGCGGACGGGAGGGTTACAATGAGCAGTTCTTC. Translating gives CASSSSGGREGYNEQFF.